This T cell receptor (beta chain) was sequenced during a study of sequential checkpoint blockade in melanoma. Study at large: Patients were randomized 1:1 to nivolumab-then-ipilimumab or ipilimumab-then-nivolumab first-line. Both treatment sequences were followed by maintenance nivolumab.

Treatment denoted: randomized to nivolumab then ipilimumab (arm A) or the reverse (arm B). None of the patients previously received DNA-damaging chemotherapy. From thawed PBMCs, live CD3+CD8+ cells negative for CD19 and CD56 were sorted. The length of the CDR3 is 14 residues. The V segment lost 4 bases and the J segment 5 bases; nucleotides outside the gene matches: 7. CDR1 and CDR2 from the germline V gene are SQVTM and ANQGSEA. Libraries were prepared by immunoSEQ multiplex PCR; TCRdb keeps only in-frame clonotypes and omits some of them. The sample comprises about 13,000 clones, around 72% of which are singletons, and around a third rests with the top ten.

The origin of this receptor is a human donor with melanoma. The material sequenced was CD8+ T cells sorted from blood (inferred from file names), taken from a patient given nivolumab and ipilimumab in sequence. V usage is TRBV29-1 and J usage is TRBJ2-1; 8 positions match TRBD1. Here the CDR3 reads CSVVRTGKNNEQFF. The CDR3 nucleotides read TGCAGCGTTGTGCGGACAGGGAAGAACAATGAGCAGTTCTTC.